Given below is one T cell receptor (beta chain) in context. The antigen remains undetermined. This entry is derived from a study of cytomegalovirus exposure and HLA in healthy donors. Study findings and constraints: Presence/absence analysis assumed near-uniform sequencing depth across donors.

The PCR was carried out with 60 Vbeta primers and 13 Jbeta primers. Some clones are missing from TCRdb's copy, which holds only in-frame ones; the method was immunoSEQ multiplex PCR. The sample lists approximately 100,000 clones; roughly 78% were seen once. The germline CDR1 and CDR2 sequences are MNHEY and SMNVEV (reference sequence). This CDR3 has 14 residues. Trimming cost V 5 bases and J 3 bases, with 10 bases left between them. V gene TRBV27 combines with J gene TRBJ1-4; D is undetermined. The TCR comes from a woman in her thirties or forties in good health and CMV-seronegative. Sequenced input: PBMCs. CDR3 DNA sequence: TGTGCCAGCAGTCGGATAGGAGCTAATGAAAAACTGTTTTTT. Its translation: CASSRIGANEKLFF.